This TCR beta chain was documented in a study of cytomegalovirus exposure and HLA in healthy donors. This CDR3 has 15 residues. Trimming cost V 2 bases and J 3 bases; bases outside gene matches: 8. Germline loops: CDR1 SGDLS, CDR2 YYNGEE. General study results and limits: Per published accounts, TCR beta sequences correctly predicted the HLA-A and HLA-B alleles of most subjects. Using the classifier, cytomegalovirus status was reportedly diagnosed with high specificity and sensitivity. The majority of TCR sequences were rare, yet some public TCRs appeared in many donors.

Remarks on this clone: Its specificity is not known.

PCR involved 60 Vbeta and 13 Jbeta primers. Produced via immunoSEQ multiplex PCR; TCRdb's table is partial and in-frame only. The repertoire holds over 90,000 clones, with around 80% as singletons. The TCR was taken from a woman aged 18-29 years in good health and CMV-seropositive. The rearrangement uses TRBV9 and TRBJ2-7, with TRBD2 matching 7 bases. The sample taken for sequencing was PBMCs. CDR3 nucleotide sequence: TGTGCCAGCAGCGTTAATAGCGGGCCGGACTACGAGCAGTACTTC. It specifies CASSVNSGPDYEQYF.